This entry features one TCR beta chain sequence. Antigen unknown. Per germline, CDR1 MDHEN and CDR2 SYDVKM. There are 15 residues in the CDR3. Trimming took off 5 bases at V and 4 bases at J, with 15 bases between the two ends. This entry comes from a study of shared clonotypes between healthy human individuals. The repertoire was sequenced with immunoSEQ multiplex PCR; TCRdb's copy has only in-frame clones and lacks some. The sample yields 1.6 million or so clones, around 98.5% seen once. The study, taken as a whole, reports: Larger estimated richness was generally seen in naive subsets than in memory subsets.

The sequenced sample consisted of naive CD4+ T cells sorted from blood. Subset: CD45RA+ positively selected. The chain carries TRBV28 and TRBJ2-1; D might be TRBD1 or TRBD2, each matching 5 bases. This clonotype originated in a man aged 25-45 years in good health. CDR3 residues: CASSLPGPTYNEQFF. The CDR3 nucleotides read TGTGCCAGCAGTCTACCGGGACCGACTTACAATGAGCAGTTCTTC.